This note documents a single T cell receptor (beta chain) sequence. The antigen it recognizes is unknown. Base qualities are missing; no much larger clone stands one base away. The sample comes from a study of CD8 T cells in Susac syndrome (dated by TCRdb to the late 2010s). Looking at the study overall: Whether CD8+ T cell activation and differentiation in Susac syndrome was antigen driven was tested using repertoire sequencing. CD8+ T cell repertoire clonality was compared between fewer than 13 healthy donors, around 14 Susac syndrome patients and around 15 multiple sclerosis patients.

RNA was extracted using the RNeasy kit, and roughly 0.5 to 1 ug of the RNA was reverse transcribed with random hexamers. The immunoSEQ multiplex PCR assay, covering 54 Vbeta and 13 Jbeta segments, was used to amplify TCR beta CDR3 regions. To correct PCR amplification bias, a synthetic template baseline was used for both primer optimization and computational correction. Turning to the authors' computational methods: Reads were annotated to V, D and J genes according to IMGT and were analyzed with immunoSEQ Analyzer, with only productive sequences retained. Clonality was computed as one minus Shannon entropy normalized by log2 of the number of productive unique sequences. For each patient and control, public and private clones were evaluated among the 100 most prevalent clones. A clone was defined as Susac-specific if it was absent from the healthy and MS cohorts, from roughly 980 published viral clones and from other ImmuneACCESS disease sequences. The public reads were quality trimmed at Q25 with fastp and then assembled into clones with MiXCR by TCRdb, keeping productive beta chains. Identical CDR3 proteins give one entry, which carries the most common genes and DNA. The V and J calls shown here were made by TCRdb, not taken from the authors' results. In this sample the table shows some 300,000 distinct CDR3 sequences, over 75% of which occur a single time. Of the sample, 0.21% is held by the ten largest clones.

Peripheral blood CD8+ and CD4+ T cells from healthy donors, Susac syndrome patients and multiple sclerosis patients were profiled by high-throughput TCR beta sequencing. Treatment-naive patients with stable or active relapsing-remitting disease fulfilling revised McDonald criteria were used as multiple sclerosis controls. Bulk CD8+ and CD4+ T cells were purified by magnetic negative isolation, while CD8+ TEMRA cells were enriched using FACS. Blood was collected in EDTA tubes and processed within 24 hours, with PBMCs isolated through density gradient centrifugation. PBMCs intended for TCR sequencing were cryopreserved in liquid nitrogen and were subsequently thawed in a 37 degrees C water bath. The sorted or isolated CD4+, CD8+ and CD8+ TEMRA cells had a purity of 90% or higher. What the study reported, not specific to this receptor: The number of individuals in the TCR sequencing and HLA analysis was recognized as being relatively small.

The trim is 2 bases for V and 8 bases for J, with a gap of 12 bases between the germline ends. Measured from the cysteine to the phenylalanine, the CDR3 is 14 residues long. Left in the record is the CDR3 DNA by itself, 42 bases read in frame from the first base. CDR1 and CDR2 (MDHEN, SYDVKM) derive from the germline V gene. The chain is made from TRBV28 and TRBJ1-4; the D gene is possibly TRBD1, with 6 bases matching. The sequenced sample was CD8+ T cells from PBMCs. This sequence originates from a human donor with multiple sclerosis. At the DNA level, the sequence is TGTGCCAGCAGTTTACAGGGGTGGGTCGAAAAACTGTTTTTT. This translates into CASSLQGWVEKLFF.